Presented here are 12 T cell receptor beta chains from one specimen sequenced in a study of blood T cell repertoires in COVID-19. Generated by immunoSEQ multiplex PCR, the TCRdb table keeps only in-frame clones and is missing some. The sample contains approximately 230,000 clones, just over 85% of which appear only once. Sequenced sample: PBMCs or T cells enriched from blood (not recorded which). These receptors all come from a man aged 18 to 35 who had recovered from COVID-19.

The chain couples TRBV5-1 to TRBJ2-7, with 14 bases aligning to TRBD2. CDR1 and CDR2 from the germline V gene are SGHRS and YFSETQ. The trim removed 1 base at V and 5 bases at J, leaving 8 bases unmatched. This CDR3 has 17 amino acids. The CDR3 region is CASSLRSPGLAGDEQYF. The CDR3 DNA follows: TGCGCCAGCAGCTTGCGGTCTCCGGGACTAGCGGGAGACGAGCAGTACTTC.

The rearrangement links TRBV7-9 to TRBJ2-1; possibly TRBD2 for D (6 bases). Germline loops: CDR1 SEHNR, CDR2 FQNEAQ (reference sequence). The CDR3 is made up of 15 amino acids. Trimming shortened V by 11 bases and J by 0 bases, and 17 bases separated the two germline ends. The CDR3 protein is CADTGVDSSYNEQFF. For the CDR3, the DNA is TGTGCCGACACGGGAGTAGATAGCTCCTACAATGAGCAGTTCTTC.

This chain joins TRBV7-9 and TRBJ1-2; D gene ambiguous. CDR1 and CDR2 from the germline V gene are SEHNR and FQNEAQ (reference sequence). The CDR3 totals 13 residues. Trimming pared 2 bases from V and 4 bases from J, leaving 8 bases between. The CDR3 sequence: CASSLQPSYGYTF. In DNA, the CDR3 is TGTGCCAGCAGCTTACAACCCAGCTATGGCTACACCTTC.

This clone was seen just once. The chain carries TRBV30 and TRBJ1-5; the D gene is possibly TRBD1 (5 bases). V lost 1 base, J lost 4 bases, and 8 bases lay in between. The CDR3 loop spans 13 amino acids. Germline V lookup: CDR1 GTSNPN, CDR2 SVGIG (reference sequence). CDR3 sequence: CAWSEQANQPQHF. The CDR3 nucleotides read TGTGCCTGGAGTGAACAGGCAAATCAGCCCCAGCATTTT.

The chain is built from TRBV19 and TRBJ2-3; possibly TRBD1 for D (6 bases). V was trimmed by 5 bases and J by 4 bases, leaving 16 bases between them. Germline loops: CDR1 LNHDA, CDR2 SQIVND (reference sequence). The CDR3 runs 15 residues. The CDR3 is CASSVPGESADTQYF. The CDR3 DNA follows: TGTGCCAGTAGTGTTCCAGGGGAGAGTGCAGATACGCAGTATTTT.

This chain joins TRBV3-1 (or the pseudogene TRBV3-2) and TRBJ1-6, with 7 bases aligning to TRBD1. After removal of 5 bases from V and 7 bases from J, the junction contained 8 bases not matched to a gene. This CDR3 has 15 amino acids. The germline V gene encodes CDR1 LGHDT and CDR2 YNNKEL (reference sequence). CDR3 in DNA: TGTGCCAGCAGCGTTGCGTCCAGGGGGAATTCACCCCTCCACTTT. Its translation: CASSVASRGNSPLHF.

V is TRBV3-1 (or the pseudogene TRBV3-2) and J is TRBJ1-1; TRBD1 agrees at 8 bases. Trimming at V came to 4 bases and at J to 3 bases, leaving 7 bases not matched to a gene. CDR1 is LGHDT and CDR2 is YNNKEL in the germline V gene (reference sequence). This CDR3 comprises 15 residues. As DNA, the CDR3 is TGTGCCAGCAGCCTTAGACAGGGGACCCACACTGAAGCTTTCTTT. It specifies CASSLRQGTHTEAFF.

The rearrangement joins TRBV7-9 to TRBJ2-7; 8 bases align to TRBD2. Germline assignment: CDR1 SEHNR and CDR2 FQNEAQ (reference sequence). V shed 2 bases, J shed 1 base, and the junction held 4 bases outside the gene matches. CDR3 length: 15 residues. CDR3 DNA sequence: TGTGCCAGCAGCTTACGTAGCGGGATGTCCTACGAGCAGTACTTC. Translating gives CASSLRSGMSYEQYF.

The chain links TRBV30 to TRBJ2-7; perhaps TRBD2 as D (7 bases). CDR1 is GTSNPN, CDR2 SVGIG, per germline (reference sequence). V was cut by 2 bases and J by 6 bases, with 14 bases left in between. The CDR3 sequence is 13 residues long. CDR3 loop: CAWSTGGSGEQYF. CDR3 coding DNA: TGTGCCTGGAGTACGGGGGGCTCGGGCGAGCAGTACTTC. The full variable domain, its missing parts supplied by reference TRBV30 and TRBJ2-7, is SQTIHQWPATLVQPVGSPLSLECTVEGTSNPNLYWYRQAAGRGLQLLFYSVGIGQISSEVPQNLSASRPQDRQFILSSKKLLLSDSGFYLCAWSTGGSGEQYFGPGTRLTVT.

The chain has TRBV5-1 and TRBJ1-1, with TRBD1 matching over 7 bases. The V segment lost 0 bases and the J segment 0 bases; nucleotides outside the gene matches: 2. CDR1 is SGHRS, CDR2 YFSETQ, per germline. This CDR3 contains 15 residues. The DNA for the CDR3 is TGCGCCAGCAGCTTGGCCGGGACAGTGAACACTGAAGCTTTCTTT. As protein: CASSLAGTVNTEAFF.

This chain connects TRBV7-3 to TRBJ1-1; 9 bases fit TRBD1. The CDR3 contains 14 residues. V lost 6 bases to trimming and J lost 1 base; unmatched junction nucleotides: 3. Germline-derived CDR1 and CDR2 are SGHTA and FQGTGA. The CDR3 reads CASSTGGTNTEAFF. The DNA for the CDR3 is TGTGCCAGCAGTACAGGGGGCACGAACACTGAAGCTTTCTTT.

The J gene is TRBJ2-3, the V gene TRBV27; TRBD2 agrees at 10 bases. Trimming at V came to 3 bases and at J to 10 bases, leaving 7 bases not matched to a gene. The germline V gene has CDR1 MNHEY and CDR2 SMNVEV (reference sequence). This CDR3 is 14 amino acids long. CDR3 nucleotides: TGTGCCAGCAGTTTTGGGAGCGGGGGGGCGGCGCAGTATTTT. Its translation: CASSFGSGGAAQYF.